This T cell receptor beta chain was profiled in a study of blood T cells in healthy people across ages. A sample-barcoded 5' primer and a J-beta primer mix were used in a second PCR of about 7 to 11 cycles. TCRdb itself ran the 5' RACE reads through MiXCR, one entry per CDR3 protein. The data contain about 1.4 million distinct CDR3 sequences, around 59% of them singletons. V lost 5 bases and J lost 2; bases outside the gene matches: 5. This CDR3 is 14 amino acids long. Germline V lookup: CDR1 SEHNR, CDR2 FQNEAQ (reference sequence). Sequenced input: blood. The gene calls are TRBV7-9 and TRBJ2-5; TRBD1 matches 7 bases. This clonotype was sampled from a man aged 18 to 30 in good health. The CDR3 DNA is TGTGCCAGCAGCAGCCAGACAGGGCAAGAGACCCAGTACTTC. Translating it yields CASSSQTGQETQYF.